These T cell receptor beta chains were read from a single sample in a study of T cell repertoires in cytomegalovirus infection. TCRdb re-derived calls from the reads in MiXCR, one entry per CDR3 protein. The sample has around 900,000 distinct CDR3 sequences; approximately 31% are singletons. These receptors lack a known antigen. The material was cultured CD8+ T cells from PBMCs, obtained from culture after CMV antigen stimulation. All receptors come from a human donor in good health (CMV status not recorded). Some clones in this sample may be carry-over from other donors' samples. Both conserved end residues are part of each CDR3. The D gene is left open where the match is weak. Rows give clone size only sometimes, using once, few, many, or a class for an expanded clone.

TGTGCCAGTAGTATAGATCTGGGCAGGGGGTCATACAATGAGCAGTTCTTC	CASSIDLGRGSYNEQFF	TRBD1	-	TRBJ2-1	TRBV19
TGTGCCAGCAGCGGGCGGCAAGAGACCCAGTACTTC	CASSGRQETQYF	-	many	TRBJ2-5	TRBV13
TGTGCCAGCAGCCCGCCGGGACTAGGTGGATCAGATACGCAGTATTTT	CASSPPGLGGSDTQYF	TRBD2	many	TRBJ2-3	TRBV7-8
TGTGCCAGCAGCTTAACCCGGACAGGGAATTATGGCTACACCTTC	CASSLTRTGNYGYTF	TRBD1	many	TRBJ1-2	TRBV7-2
TGTGCCAGCAGTGCAATGACTAGCGGGGGGGACAATGAGCAGTTCTTC	CASSAMTSGGDNEQFF	TRBD2	-	TRBJ2-1	TRBV6-1
TGCGCCAGCAGCCAAGAGGCAGGGCTAAGGGATGGCTACACCTTC	CASSQEAGLRDGYTF	-	few	TRBJ1-2	TRBV4-1
TGTGCCAGCAGTTATATGGGGGGGCACACCGGGGAGCTGTTTTTT	CASSYMGGHTGELFF	-	few	TRBJ2-2	TRBV6-5
TGTACCATCAGTGGAGCGGGGGCCCACCAAGAGACCCAGTACTTC	CTISGAGAHQETQYF	TRBD2	-	TRBJ2-5	TRBV10-3
TGTAGCGTTGCGACGGTTGGAAACACCATATATTTT	CSVATVGNTIYF	-	-	TRBJ1-3	TRBV29-1
TGTGCCAGCACCGCCCCAGTTCTCAACATTCAGTACTTC	CASTAPVLNIQYF	-	-	TRBJ2-4	TRBV12-3/TRBV12-4
TGCGCCAGCAGCCTTTTTGGAGGGGAGGAGAGGAACACTGAAGCTTTCTTT	CASSLFGGEERNTEAFF	-	few	TRBJ1-1	TRBV4-1
TGTGCCAGTTGTGCAGGGACAGGAACTGAAGCTTTCTTT	CASCAGTGTEAFF	TRBD1	few	TRBJ1-1	TRBV19
TGTGCCAGTAGTATAGGGGGGGGCCGGGGCACTGAAGCTTTCTTT	CASSIGGGRGTEAFF	-	-	TRBJ1-1	TRBV19
TGTGCCAGCAGCCAAGAATGGACGGTCTCTGGAAACACCATATATTTT	CASSQEWTVSGNTIYF	-	-	TRBJ1-3	TRBV4-2
TGTGCCAGCAGTCCTCCTGGGTCATTCTATGGCTACACCTTC	CASSPPGSFYGYTF	-	-	TRBJ1-2	TRBV2
TGTGCCAGCAGTTACTGTGGAGGGTCTCTGAACACTGAAGCTTTCTTT	CASSYCGGSLNTEAFF	-	-	TRBJ1-1	TRBV6-5
TGTGCCAGCAGCGCCTCGGGCACTCGAAATTACAATGAGCAGTTCTTC	CASSASGTRNYNEQFF	-	many	TRBJ2-1	TRBV7-2
TGTGCCAGCAGTCCCGGGGGTCCATTCTATGGCTACACCTTC	CASSPGGPFYGYTF	-	few	TRBJ1-2	TRBV27
TGTGCCAGCAGCTTTCCCCCGGACAGGGTGGCAGATACGCAGTATTTT	CASSFPPDRVADTQYF	TRBD1	-	TRBJ2-3	TRBV11-2
TGCGCCAGCAGTAACGACCCCGGCCCCTACAATGAGCAGTTCTTC	CASSNDPGPYNEQFF	-	-	TRBJ2-1	TRBV5-1
TGTGCCAGCAGCTTAACATCGACAGGCCGGAACACTGAAGCTTTCTTT	CASSLTSTGRNTEAFF	-	-	TRBJ1-1	TRBV7-3
TGTGCCAGCAGTTTATATGGGACCCAAGAGACCCAGTACTTC	CASSLYGTQETQYF	-	-	TRBJ2-5	TRBV27
TGTGCCAGCAGTTACTCGACAAGCAACACTGAAGCTTTCTTT	CASSYSTSNTEAFF	-	-	TRBJ1-1	TRBV6-5
TGTGCCAGCAGTTACGTGTCAGGTGAAACTGAAGCTTTCTTT	CASSYVSGETEAFF	-	once	TRBJ1-1	TRBV6-2/TRBV6-3
TGTGCCAGCAGCGTAACTAGCGGGGGGGCTGAAGAGCAGTTCTTC	CASSVTSGGAEEQFF	TRBD2	-	TRBJ2-1	TRBV7-9
TGTGCCAGCAGTTACCACCGAAATTACGAGCAGTACTTC	CASSYHRNYEQYF	-	few	TRBJ2-7	TRBV6-2/TRBV6-3
TGTGCCAGCCTGTTGTCAGGTAGCGGCTCCTACAATGAGCAGTTCTTC	CASLLSGSGSYNEQFF	-	-	TRBJ2-1	TRBV27
TGTGCCAGTAGTACCTCAGGGGATTGGTACAATGAGCAGTTCTTC	CASSTSGDWYNEQFF	-	few	TRBJ2-1	TRBV19
TGTGCCAGCAGCTCTACAGGGCGCCCTGAGCAGTTCTTC	CASSSTGRPEQFF	-	few	TRBJ2-1	TRBV5-5
TGCGCCAGCACTGGACTAGCGGGAACCCAGTACTTC	CASTGLAGTQYF	TRBD2	-	TRBJ2-5	TRBV4-1
TGTGCCAGCAGCTTGAGTAAGGGGTCCCAAGAGACCCAGTACTTC	CASSLSKGSQETQYF	-	-	TRBJ2-5	TRBV5-3
TGTGCCAGCAGTCGGGGCTTTGGGAATCAGCCCCAGCATTTT	CASSRGFGNQPQHF	-	few	TRBJ1-5	TRBV27
TGTGCCATAAACCGGGGGGGGCCCAGCACAGATACGCAGTATTTT	CAINRGGPSTDTQYF	TRBD2	-	TRBJ2-3	TRBV10-3
TGTGCCAGCAATCAGGATAATTCACCCCTCCACTTT	CASNQDNSPLHF	-	-	TRBJ1-6	TRBV2
TGTGCCAGTTCCTTTGAACCTAACTATGGCTACACCTTC	CASSFEPNYGYTF	-	-	TRBJ1-2	TRBV7-9
TGTGCCAGCAGCCCGGGGAGCGGGGGGGCGGGGTACAATGAGCAGTTCTTC	CASSPGSGGAGYNEQFF	TRBD2	-	TRBJ2-1	TRBV11-2
TGTGCCAGCAGCCACCTATGGGGCGGTAACTATGGCTACACCTTC	CASSHLWGGNYGYTF	-	-	TRBJ1-2	TRBV14
TGTGCCAGCACCCACGGGGGGAACCAAGAGACCCAGTACTTC	CASTHGGNQETQYF	TRBD2	few	TRBJ2-5	TRBV28
TGTGCCAGCAGCTTAGAGGGGTCGCGTCAGCCCCAGCATTTT	CASSLEGSRQPQHF	-	-	TRBJ1-5	TRBV13
TGTGCCACCCTTCCGGGACAGATCTATGGCTACACCTTC	CATLPGQIYGYTF	TRBD1	few	TRBJ1-2	TRBV2
TGTGCCAGCAGTGGGCAGGGTACCGGTAATGAGCAGTTCTTC	CASSGQGTGNEQFF	-	-	TRBJ2-1	TRBV2